These 4 T cell receptor beta chains share one sample of origin, sequenced in a study of blood T cell repertoires in COVID-19. Some clones are missing from TCRdb's copy, which holds only in-frame ones; the method was immunoSEQ multiplex PCR. Among 23,000 or so clones, roughly 83% were seen once, and the ten largest hold about 30%. Sequencing was done on a sample of peripheral blood. These receptors all stem from a human donor with active COVID-19. The donor label of this sample is uncertain.

CDR3 amino acids: CAISESLGGYGYTF. Written as DNA, the CDR3 is TGTGCCATCAGTGAGTCGTTGGGAGGCTATGGCTACACCTTC. The chain employs TRBV10-3 and TRBJ1-2; D is unresolved. V shed 0 bases and J shed 4 bases, with 9 bases lying between them. The CDR3 consists of 14 residues. Germline V gives CDR1 ENHRY, CDR2 SYGVKD.

The chain recombines TRBV7-9 with TRBJ2-5, with 7 bases fitting TRBD1. V trimming: 4 bases; J trimming: 12 bases; junction bases outside the gene matches: 8. Per germline, CDR1 SEHNR and CDR2 FQNEAQ (reference sequence). This CDR3 is 12 amino acids long. For the CDR3, the DNA is TGTGCCAGCAGCTCATTTCCGGGACAGAAGTACTTC. Translating gives CASSSFPGQKYF.

The chain has TRBV3-1 (or the pseudogene TRBV3-2) and TRBJ1-1, with 7 bases matching TRBD1. CDR3 size: 14 residues. Germline V gene lookup returns CDR1 LGHDT and CDR2 YNNKEL (reference sequence). V shed 0 bases, J shed 6 bases, and the junction held 4 bases outside the gene matches. The CDR3 DNA follows: TGTGCCAGCAGCCAAGAGATCAGGGGGGCTGAAGCTTTCTTT. As protein: CASSQEIRGAEAFF.

This chain uses TRBV4-3 with TRBJ2-7; a possible D gene is TRBD1 (5 bases). CDR1 is LGHNA, CDR2 YSLEER, per germline. The CDR3 has 17 residues. V shed 0 bases and J shed 5 bases, with 20 bases lying between them. The CDR3: CASSQDLVQGQFHEQYF. The DNA for the CDR3 is TGCGCCAGCAGCCAAGATCTTGTCCAGGGCCAGTTCCACGAGCAGTACTTC.